Below, 23 T cell receptor beta chains from the same sample are listed, as sequenced in a study of blood T cell repertoires in COVID-19. Assay used: immunoSEQ multiplex PCR; TCRdb lists only in-frame clones, some missing. The repertoire holds about 320,000 clones, with 89% as singletons. The sequenced sample was PBMCs or T cells enriched from blood (not recorded which). The receptors here all came from a man aged 60-69 years who had recovered from COVID-19.

The V and J genes are TRBV6-5 and TRBJ2-7, with TRBD2 matching 8 bases. This CDR3 comprises 15 residues. Trimming took 5 bases from V and 1 from J; bases not matched to a gene: 7. CDR1 is MNHEY and CDR2 is SVGAGI in the germline V gene. CDR3: CASSQLAAASYEQYF. The DNA of the CDR3 is TGTGCCAGCAGTCAACTAGCGGCTGCATCCTACGAGCAGTACTTC.

This chain uses TRBV28 with TRBJ1-2; weak D call: TRBD1 (6 bases). V was shortened by 1 base and J by 7 bases, with 10 bases between the two germline ends. Germline lookup yields CDR1 MDHEN and CDR2 SYDVKM. This CDR3 region has 13 residues. The CDR3 loop reads CASSLFEGGGYTF. DNA for the CDR3: TGTGCCAGCAGTTTATTCGAAGGGGGTGGCTACACCTTC.

The chain joins TRBV10-3 to TRBJ1-5; unclear D gene. Trimming took off 3 bases at V and 2 bases at J, with 5 bases between the two ends. The CDR3 covers 13 residues. Germline values: CDR1 ENHRY, CDR2 SYGVKD. This CDR3 is CAISDQGNQPQHF. DNA of the CDR3: TGTGCCATCAGTGACCAGGGCAATCAGCCCCAGCATTTT.

The rearrangement links TRBV6-2 or TRBV6-3 to TRBJ1-5, with 8 bases lining up with TRBD1. Germline loops: CDR1 MNHEY, CDR2 SVGEGT. The CDR3 totals 16 residues. The V gene end was trimmed by 4 bases and the J gene end by 2 bases; junction bases not matched to a gene: 7. CDR3 DNA sequence: TGTGCCAGCAGTTTATCCCCGGGACAGGGCAATCAGCCCCAGCATTTT. It translates to CASSLSPGQGNQPQHF.

The chain uses TRBV5-1 and TRBJ2-3, with 10 bases that match TRBD2. Germline CDR1 and CDR2: SGHRS and YFSETQ. The CDR3 consists of 15 residues. The V segment lost 4 bases and the J segment 5 bases; nucleotides outside the gene matches: 7. The CDR3 bases are TGCGCCAGCAGCCAACCTAGCGGGAGTAGAGATACGCAGTATTTT. As protein: CASSQPSGSRDTQYF.

This clone showed up just a few times. This chain uses TRBV7-9 with TRBJ2-7; perhaps TRBD2 as D (6 bases). Between the trimmed V and J ends, which lost 0 bases and 3 bases, there was a span of 15 bases. This CDR3 is built from 16 residues. Germline CDR1 and CDR2: SEHNR and FQNEAQ (reference sequence). CDR3 DNA sequence: TGTGCCAGCAGCTTAGCGCAGGGAGGTAGAGGCTACGAGCAGTACTTC. It specifies CASSLAQGGRGYEQYF.

The chain combines TRBV27 with TRBJ2-1; 10 nucleotides line up with TRBD2. V lost 0 bases to trimming and J lost 2 bases; unmatched junction nucleotides: 13. The CDR3 contains 20 residues. Germline V CDR1 and CDR2: MNHEY, SMNVEV (reference sequence). The CDR3 nucleotides read TGTGCCAGCAGTTTATCACTCGGGACTAGCGCGTTTGGCACCTACAATGAGCAGTTCTTC. It encodes CASSLSLGTSAFGTYNEQFF.

V is TRBV27 and J is TRBJ1-5, with D possibly being TRBD1 (6 bases). The germline V gene encodes CDR1 MNHEY and CDR2 SMNVEV (reference sequence). CDR3 size: 16 residues. V was trimmed by 1 base and J by 6 bases, leaving 16 bases between them. The CDR3 region is CASSLLGGASSQPQHF. In DNA, the CDR3 is TGTGCCAGCAGTTTATTAGGGGGGGCTAGTAGTCAGCCCCAGCATTTT.

J is TRBJ2-1 and V is TRBV5-1; weak D call: TRBD2 (6 bases). The germline V gene encodes CDR1 SGHRS and CDR2 YFSETQ. The CDR3 runs to 15 residues. V gave up 0 bases and J gave up 5 bases, with 12 bases separating them. The CDR3 coding sequence is TGCGCCAGCAGCTTGGGGGACTCCCCCAACAATGAGCAGTTCTTC. The encoded protein is CASSLGDSPNNEQFF.

Regarding this clone: Distinct nucleotide sequences in the sample also encode this CDR3. The chain combines TRBV5-1 with TRBJ2-1; 11 bases line up with TRBD2. This CDR3 is built from 15 residues. With V trimmed by 2 bases and J by 4 bases, 2 bases remained unmatched. The V gene's germline CDR1 is SGHRS and CDR2 YFSETQ. The CDR3 DNA reads as TGCGCCAGCAGCTTTACTAGCGGGAGTTACAATGAGCAGTTCTTC. This encodes CASSFTSGSYNEQFF. Filled out from reference TRBV5-1 and TRBJ2-1, the complete variable domain reads KAGVTQTPRYLIKTRGQQVTLSCSPISGHRSVSWYQQTPGQGLQFLFEYFSETQRNKGNFPGRFSGRQFSNSRSEMNVSTLELGDSALYLCASSFTSGSYNEQFFGPGTRLTVL.

This clone was seen a single time. The chain recombines TRBV10-3 with TRBJ2-3, with D perhaps TRBD2 (6 bases). In germline, CDR1 is ENHRY, CDR2 SYGVKD. With 3 bases removed from V and 4 bases from J, the gap between germline ends came to 11 bases. This CDR3 has 14 residues. The CDR3 spells CAISDGTGPDTQYF. The DNA for the CDR3 is TGTGCCATCAGTGATGGGACTGGCCCAGATACGCAGTATTTT.

This chain uses TRBV7-9 with TRBJ2-7, with 9 positions matching TRBD1. There are 14 residues in the CDR3. Germline values: CDR1 SEHNR, CDR2 FQNEAQ (reference sequence). V shed 5 bases and J 6 bases; nucleotides not matched to a gene: 8. CDR3 sequence: CASSNGTGHREQYF. CDR3 in DNA: TGTGCCAGCAGCAACGGGACAGGGCATCGCGAGCAGTACTTC.

The chain carries TRBV6-1 and TRBJ1-2; a weak D match, TRBD1 (6 bases). Trimming pared 3 bases from V and 5 bases from J, leaving 16 bases between. This CDR3 is built from 15 residues. Germline V gene data show CDR1 as MNHNS and CDR2 as SASEGT. CDR3 protein: CASSDRGPLGYGYTF. The CDR3 bases are TGTGCCAGCAGTGACAGGGGCCCCCTGGGGTATGGCTACACCTTC.

The gene calls are TRBV28 and TRBJ2-7, with TRBD2 identical over 10 bases. Germline-derived CDR1 and CDR2 are MDHEN and SYDVKM. The CDR3 is made up of 13 amino acids. V dropped 7 bases and J dropped 4; count of bases not matched to a gene: 4. CDR3 region: CASTSGSRYEQYF. The CDR3 DNA sequence: TGTGCCAGCACTAGCGGGAGTAGATACGAGCAGTACTTC. Combining the CDR3 with reference TRBV28 and TRBJ2-7 gives the whole variable domain DVKVTQSSRYLVKRTGEKVFLECVQDMDHENMFWYRQDPGLGLRLIYFSYDVKMKEKGDIPEGYSVSREKKERFSLILESASTNQTSMYLCASTSGSRYEQYFGPGTRLTVT.

J is TRBJ2-7 and V is TRBV18, with 10 bases aligning to TRBD1. The CDR3 is 15 amino acids. Unmatched junction bases numbered 10, after V lost 5 bases and J lost 6 bases. Germline assignment: CDR1 KGHSH and CDR2 LQKENI. CDR3 sequence reads: CASSGGTGATGEQYF. As DNA, the CDR3 is TGTGCCAGCTCAGGTGGGACAGGGGCGACGGGCGAGCAGTACTTC.

The chain combines TRBV5-1 with TRBJ1-1, with D possibly matching TRBD1 (5 bases). Trimming pared 0 bases from V and 0 bases from J, leaving 12 bases between. Per germline, CDR1 SGHRS and CDR2 YFSETQ. CDR3 length: 16 residues. The CDR3 bases are TGCGCCAGCAGCTTGGTTGGGGCGACGGTGAACACTGAAGCTTTCTTT. Its protein product is CASSLVGATVNTEAFF.

This chain uses TRBV7-3 with TRBJ2-1; 7 bases fit TRBD1. J lost 3 bases, V lost 4 bases, and 6 bases had no gene match. The CDR3 spans 15 residues. CDR1 is SGHTA, CDR2 FQGTGA, per germline. The CDR3, as DNA: TGTGCCAGCAGCTCCTCGGGACAGTTCTACAATGAGCAGTTCTTC. Translating gives CASSSSGQFYNEQFF. The whole variable domain, remainder taken from reference TRBV7-3 and TRBJ2-1, is GAGVSQTPSNKVTEKGKYVELRCDPISGHTALYWYRQSLGQGPEFLIYFQGTGAADDSGLPNDRFFAVRPEGSVSTLKIQRTERGDSAVYLCASSSSGQFYNEQFFGPGTRLTVL.

This chain joins TRBV6-5 and TRBJ2-5, with D tentatively TRBD1 (5 bases). The CDR3 is 14 residues long. The germline V and J ends were trimmed by 7 bases and 4 bases, with 16 bases remaining between them. Germline V CDR1 and CDR2: MNHEY, SVGAGI. CDR3 nucleotides: TGTGCCAGCATAACAGTGGGGCAGCGAGAGACCCAGTACTTC. This translates into CASITVGQRETQYF.

The CDR3 protein is CASSLLTGTGNTIYF. In DNA form, the CDR3 reads TGTGCCAGCAGTCTCCTGACAGGGACTGGAAACACCATATATTTT. The V call is TRBV28, the J call TRBJ1-3; TRBD1 aligns across 7 bases. The CDR3 sequence is 15 residues long. The germline V gene has CDR1 MDHEN and CDR2 SYDVKM. V dropped 5 bases and J dropped 2; count of bases not matched to a gene: 6.

The chain combines TRBV24-1 with TRBJ2-5; 8 positions match TRBD2. Germline V gene lookup returns CDR1 KGHDR and CDR2 SFDVKD. The CDR3 consists of 17 residues. After removal of 0 bases from V and 0 bases from J, the junction contained 5 bases not matched to a gene. The CDR3 region is CATSDLPGSGDQETQYF. The DNA for the CDR3 is TGTGCCACCAGTGATTTGCCAGGTAGCGGGGACCAAGAGACCCAGTACTTC.

V is TRBV7-2 and J is TRBJ2-7, with 9 bases lining up with TRBD2. This CDR3 has 15 amino acids. The junction had 5 bases not matched to a gene; V was cut back by 5 bases and J by 0 bases. CDR1 is SGHTA, CDR2 FQGNSA, per germline. The CDR3 DNA sequence: TGTGCCAGCAGCGTCCTAGCGGGAAACTCCTACGAGCAGTACTTC. Amino acids: CASSVLAGNSYEQYF.

V is TRBV7-2 and J is TRBJ1-4, with D perhaps matching TRBD1 (5 bases). Germline CDR1 and CDR2: SGHTA and FQGNSA. The CDR3 is made up of 13 amino acids. V was clipped by 2 bases and J by 8 bases, with 9 bases between them. The CDR3 spells CASSLSRVEKLFF. The CDR3 nucleotides are TGTGCCAGCAGCTTATCCAGGGTGGAAAAACTGTTTTTT.

V gene TRBV6-2 or TRBV6-3 combines with J gene TRBJ2-7, with TRBD1 matching 7 bases. The CDR3 sequence is 15 residues long. The germline V gene encodes CDR1 MNHEY and CDR2 SVGEGT. J gave up 3 bases and V 6 bases, and 11 bases lay outside the gene matches. CDR3 protein: CASSHYGTAFYEQYF. CDR3 nucleotide sequence: TGTGCCAGCAGCCACTACGGGACAGCTTTCTACGAGCAGTACTTC.